This T cell receptor beta chain comes out of a study of cytomegalovirus exposure and HLA in healthy donors. PCR was performed using 60 Vbeta and 13 Jbeta primers. TCRdb keeps only in-frame clones here, not all; method: immunoSEQ multiplex PCR. The sample lists approximately 220,000 clones; roughly 79% were seen once. The sequence came from a man aged 18-30 years in good health and CMV-seronegative. The specimen sequenced was PBMCs.

CDR3 DNA: TGTGCCAGCAGCTTTGGGACAGGGTTGTTCGAGCAGTACTTC. This codes for CASSFGTGLFEQYF. The chain joins TRBV5-6 to TRBJ2-7, with 9 bases matching TRBD1. Trimming took 2 bases from V and 6 from J; bases not matched to a gene: 6. This CDR3 comprises 14 residues. Germline-derived CDR1 and CDR2 are SGHDT and YYEEEE.